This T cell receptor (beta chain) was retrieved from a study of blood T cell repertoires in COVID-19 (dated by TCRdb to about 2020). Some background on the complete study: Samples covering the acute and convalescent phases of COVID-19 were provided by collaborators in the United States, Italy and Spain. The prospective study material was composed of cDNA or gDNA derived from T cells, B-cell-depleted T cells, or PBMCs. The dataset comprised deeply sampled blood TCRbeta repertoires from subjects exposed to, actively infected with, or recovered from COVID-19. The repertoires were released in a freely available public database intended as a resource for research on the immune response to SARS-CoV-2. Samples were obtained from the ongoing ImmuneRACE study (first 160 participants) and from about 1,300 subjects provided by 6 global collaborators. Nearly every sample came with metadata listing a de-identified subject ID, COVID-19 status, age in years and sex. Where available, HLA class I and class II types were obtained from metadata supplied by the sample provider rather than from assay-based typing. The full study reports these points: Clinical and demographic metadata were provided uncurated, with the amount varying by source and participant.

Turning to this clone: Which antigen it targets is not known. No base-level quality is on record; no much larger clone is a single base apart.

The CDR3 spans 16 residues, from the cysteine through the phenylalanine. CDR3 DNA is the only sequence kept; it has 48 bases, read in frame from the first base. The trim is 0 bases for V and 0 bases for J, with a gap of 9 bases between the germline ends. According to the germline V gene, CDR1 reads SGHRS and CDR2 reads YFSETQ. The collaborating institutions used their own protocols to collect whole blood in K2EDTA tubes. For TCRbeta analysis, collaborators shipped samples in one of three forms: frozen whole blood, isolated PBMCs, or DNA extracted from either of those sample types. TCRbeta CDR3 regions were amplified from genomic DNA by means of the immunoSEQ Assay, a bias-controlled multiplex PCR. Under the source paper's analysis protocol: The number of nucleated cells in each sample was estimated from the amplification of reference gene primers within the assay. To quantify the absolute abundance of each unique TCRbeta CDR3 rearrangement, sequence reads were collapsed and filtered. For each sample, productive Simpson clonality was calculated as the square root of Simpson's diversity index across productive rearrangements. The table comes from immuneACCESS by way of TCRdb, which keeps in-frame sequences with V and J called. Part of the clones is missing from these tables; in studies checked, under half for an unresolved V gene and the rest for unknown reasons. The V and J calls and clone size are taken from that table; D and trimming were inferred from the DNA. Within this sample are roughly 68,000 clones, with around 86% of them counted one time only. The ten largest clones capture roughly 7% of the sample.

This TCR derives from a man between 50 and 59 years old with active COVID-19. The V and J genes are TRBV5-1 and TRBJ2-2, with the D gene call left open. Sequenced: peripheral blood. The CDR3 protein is CASSLGARTNTGELFF. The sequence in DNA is TGCGCCAGCAGCTTGGGGGCTCGCACGAACACCGGGGAGCTGTTTTTT. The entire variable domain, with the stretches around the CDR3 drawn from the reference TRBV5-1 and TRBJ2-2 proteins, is KAGVTQTPRYLIKTRGQQVTLSCSPISGHRSVSWYQQTPGQGLQFLFEYFSETQRNKGNFPGRFSGRQFSNSRSEMNVSTLELGDSALYLCASSLGARTNTGELFFGEGSRLTVL.